Listed below are T cell receptor beta chains from one sample, sequenced in a study of blood T cell repertoires in COVID-19. Profiled with immunoSEQ multiplex PCR; TCRdb holds only in-frame clones, not every one. The data contain about 260,000 clones, 70% to 90% of them singletons. Sequenced sample: peripheral blood. The receptors shown here come from a woman in her 50s with acute or convalescent COVID-19. The CDR3 runs from the conserved cysteine through the conserved F or W. The order of the fields is D gene, clone size, CDR3 length, V gene, J gene, CDR3 protein, CDR3 DNA. D genes are given only for firm matches. Size is omitted from some rows. Given values are once, few, many or a class for expanded clones.

TRBD2	-	14	TRBV27	TRBJ2-3	CASSWAGVTDTQYF	TGTGCCAGCAGTTGGGCGGGAGTCACAGATACGCAGTATTTT
-	-	12	TRBV5-1	TRBJ2-1	CASSSIGNEQFF	TGCGCCAGCAGCTCTATCGGCAATGAGCAGTTCTTC
-	-	17	TRBV9	TRBJ1-3	CASSVEPPTSSGNTIYF	TGTGCCAGCAGCGTAGAACCGCCGACTAGCTCTGGAAACACCATATATTTT
TRBD2	-	16	TRBV5-6	TRBJ2-7	CASRSSSGSFTYEQYF	TGTGCCAGCAGGTCGTCTAGCGGGAGTTTCACCTACGAGCAGTACTTC
TRBD1	-	14	TRBV9	TRBJ1-4	CASSQGGGNEKLFF	TGTGCCAGCAGCCAGGGGGGAGGTAATGAAAAACTGTTTTTT
-	-	14	TRBV28	TRBJ1-1	CASIALGGDTEAFF	TGTGCCAGCATTGCATTAGGGGGGGACACTGAAGCTTTCTTT
-	-	16	TRBV28	TRBJ2-7	CASSFPLAEPSYEQYF	TGTGCCAGCAGTTTTCCCTTGGCGGAACCTTCCTACGAGCAGTACTTC
TRBD1	few	12	TRBV18	TRBJ2-7	CASSPDRVEQYF	TGTGCCAGCTCACCCGACAGGGTCGAGCAGTACTTC
-	-	17	TRBV7-9	TRBJ2-1	CASSYYYRDITYNEQFF	TGTGCCAGCAGCTATTATTACAGGGACATAACCTACAATGAGCAGTTCTTC
TRBD1	-	17	TRBV5-1	TRBJ1-1	CASSFTGTGESNTEAFF	TGCGCCAGCAGCTTCACCGGGACAGGGGAATCGAACACTGAAGCTTTCTTT
TRBD2	-	16	TRBV2	TRBJ2-7	CASSPPGTRGTYEQYF	TGTGCCAGCAGCCCCCCGGGGACGCGGGGGACCTACGAGCAGTACTTC
TRBD1	-	16	TRBV7-2	TRBJ1-2	CASSLRWTGGWYGYTF	TGTGCCAGCAGCCTTCGATGGACAGGGGGATGGTATGGCTACACCTTC
TRBD2	-	15	TRBV28	TRBJ2-1	CASSPRGRASNEQFF	TGTGCCAGCAGCCCCCGCGGGAGGGCCTCCAATGAGCAGTTCTTC
TRBD1	once	16	TRBV28	TRBJ1-5	CASNGRDRETNQPQHF	TGTGCCAGCAATGGCCGGGACAGGGAAACCAATCAGCCCCAGCATTTT
-	-	15	TRBV28	TRBJ2-6	CASMTGGARANVLTF	TGTGCCAGCATGACTGGGGGGGCAAGGGCCAACGTCCTGACTTTC
-	once	16	TRBV7-2	TRBJ1-4	CASSFGLVAGLEKLFF	TGTGCCAGCAGCTTCGGGTTGGTAGCAGGGCTTGAAAAACTGTTTTTT
TRBD1	few	17	TRBV5-4	TRBJ1-4	CASSRGTGRATNEKLFF	TGTGCCAGCAGCCGCGGGACAGGGAGAGCAACTAATGAAAAACTGTTTTTT
TRBD1	-	16	TRBV18	TRBJ2-1	CASSPQGGQGAFEQFF	TGTGCCAGCTCACCACAGGGGGGACAGGGGGCGTTTGAGCAGTTCTTC
-	-	15	TRBV21-1	TRBJ2-1	CASSKGDNPNNEQFF	TGTGCCAGCAGCAAAGGAGACAACCCTAACAATGAGCAGTTCTTC
-	once	14	TRBV7-2	TRBJ1-2	CASSTTGGGSGYTF	TGTGCCAGCAGCACAACAGGCGGGGGCTCTGGCTACACCTTC
TRBD1	-	18	TRBV7-6	TRBJ1-5	CASSSAPWDRGGNQPQHF	TGTGCCAGCAGCTCAGCCCCATGGGACAGGGGAGGTAATCAGCCCCAGCATTTT
-	-	15	TRBV2	TRBJ1-4	CASSTEGGGSEKLFF	TGTGCCAGCAGTACTGAAGGTGGGGGCTCTGAAAAACTGTTTTTT
-	-	15	TRBV6-2/TRBV6-3	TRBJ1-5	CASSYVVQGSQPQHF	TGTGCCAGCAGTTACGTTGTTCAGGGGAGTCAGCCCCAGCATTTT
TRBD2	-	15	TRBV4-3	TRBJ2-3	CASSRLAGGTDTQYF	TGCGCCAGCAGCCGGTTAGCGGGAGGTACAGATACGCAGTATTTT
-	many	15	TRBV5-5	TRBJ1-1	CASSLDTGRDTEAFF	TGTGCCAGCAGCTTGGATACAGGGAGAGACACTGAAGCTTTCTTT
-	once	15	TRBV4-1	TRBJ2-1	CASSQETSSYNEQFF	TGCGCCAGCAGCCAAGAGACTAGCTCCTACAATGAGCAGTTCTTC
-	-	15	TRBV5-3	TRBJ1-1	CARSLAETKGTEAFF	TGTGCCAGAAGCTTGGCCGAGACCAAGGGGACTGAAGCTTTCTTT